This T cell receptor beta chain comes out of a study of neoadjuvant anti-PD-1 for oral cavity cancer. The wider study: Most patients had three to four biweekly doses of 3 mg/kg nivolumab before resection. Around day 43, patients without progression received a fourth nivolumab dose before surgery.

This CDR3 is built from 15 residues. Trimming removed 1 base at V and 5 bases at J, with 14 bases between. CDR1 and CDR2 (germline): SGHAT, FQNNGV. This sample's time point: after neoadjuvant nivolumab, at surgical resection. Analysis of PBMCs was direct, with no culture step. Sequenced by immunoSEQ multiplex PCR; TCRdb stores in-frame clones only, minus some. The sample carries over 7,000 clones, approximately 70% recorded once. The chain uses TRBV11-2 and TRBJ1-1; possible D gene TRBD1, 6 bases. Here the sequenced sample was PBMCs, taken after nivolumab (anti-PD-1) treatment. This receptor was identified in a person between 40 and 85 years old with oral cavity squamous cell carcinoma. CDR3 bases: TGTGCCAGCAGCTTAGGTGGAGGGGGAGGGACTGAAGCTTTCTTT. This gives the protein CASSLGGGGGTEAFF. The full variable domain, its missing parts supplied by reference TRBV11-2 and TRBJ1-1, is EAGVAQSPRYKIIEKRQSVAFWCNPISGHATLYWYQQILGQGPKLLIQFQNNGVVDDSQLPKDRFSAERLKGVDSTLKIQPAKLEDSAVYLCASSLGGGGGTEAFFGQGTRLTVV.